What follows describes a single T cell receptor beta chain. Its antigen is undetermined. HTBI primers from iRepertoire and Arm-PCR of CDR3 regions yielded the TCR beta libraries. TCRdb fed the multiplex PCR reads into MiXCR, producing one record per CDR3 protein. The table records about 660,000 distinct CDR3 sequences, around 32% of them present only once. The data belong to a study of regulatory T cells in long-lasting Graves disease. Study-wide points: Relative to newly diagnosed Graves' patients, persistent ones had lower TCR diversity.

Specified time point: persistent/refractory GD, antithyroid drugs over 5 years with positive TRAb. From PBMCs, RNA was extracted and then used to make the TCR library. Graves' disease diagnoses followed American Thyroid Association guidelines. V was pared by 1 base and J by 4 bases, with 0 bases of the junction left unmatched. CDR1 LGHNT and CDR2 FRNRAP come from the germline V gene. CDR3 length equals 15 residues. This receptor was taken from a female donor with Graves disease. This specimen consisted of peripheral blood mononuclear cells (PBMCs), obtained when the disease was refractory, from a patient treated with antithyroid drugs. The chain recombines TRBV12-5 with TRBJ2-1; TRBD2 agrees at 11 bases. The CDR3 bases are TGTGCTAGTGGTTTGGGACTAGCGGGGTACAATGAGCAGTTCTTC. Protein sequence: CASGLGLAGYNEQFF.